The 32 T cell receptor beta chains given below trace back to one sample, sequenced in a study of T-cell reconstitution after alpha-beta-depleted transplantation in children. The library targeted TCRbeta and was prepared with unique molecular identifiers. TCRdb re-analysed the PCR reads in MiXCR, keeping a single row per CDR3 protein. The sample has some 10,000 distinct CDR3 sequences, about 15% seen once. The sequencing used PBMCs, mostly from graft donor cells, collected 60 days after TCRalphabeta/CD19-depleted stem cell transplant. The receptors here all came from a male patient between 5 and 17 years old who had a stem cell transplant for acute lymphoblastic leukemia, so the T cells may come from the graft donor.

This clonotype occurred many times. The chain has TRBV5-1 and TRBJ2-2; no clear D gene. The germline V gene has CDR1 SGHRS and CDR2 YFSETQ. Between the trimmed V and J ends, which lost 1 base and 4 bases, there was a span of 14 bases. The CDR3 extends over 16 amino acids. Written as DNA, the CDR3 is TGCGCCAGCAGCTTGATTGGGCACAAGGGCACCGGGGAGCTGTTTTTT. This encodes CASSLIGHKGTGELFF.

This clonotype was detected many times. This sequence joins TRBV14 and TRBJ2-7; D is undetermined. The germline V and J ends were trimmed by 2 bases and 2 bases, with 7 bases remaining between them. Germline loops: CDR1 SGHDN, CDR2 FVKESK. This CDR3 has 13 amino acids. In DNA, the CDR3 is TGTGCCAGCAGCCAAACCGCAACCTACGAGCAGTACTTC. This sequence encodes CASSQTATYEQYF.

In this sample, this clonotype turned up many times. The rearrangement uses TRBV24-1 and TRBJ2-6, with D unresolved. Germline CDR1 is KGHDR and CDR2 is SFDVKD. V was trimmed by 7 bases and J by 0 bases, leaving 0 bases between them. This CDR3 is 12 amino acids long. CDR3 loop: CATSSGANVLTF. CDR3 nucleotides: TGTGCCACCAGCTCTGGGGCCAACGTCCTGACTTTC.

In this sample, this clonotype turned up many times. The J gene is TRBJ1-5, the V gene TRBV6-5; the D gene is possibly TRBD1 (5 bases). In germline, CDR1 is MNHEY, CDR2 SVGAGI. V lost 6 bases, J lost 5 bases, and 14 bases lay in between. This CDR3 spans 14 amino acids. The CDR3 region is CASSRSAGDQPQHF. CDR3 DNA: TGTGCCAGCAGCCGCTCTGCGGGGGATCAGCCCCAGCATTTT.

The rearrangement joins TRBV27 to TRBJ2-1, with 8 positions matching TRBD2. The V gene's germline CDR1 is MNHEY and CDR2 SMNVEV (reference sequence). The CDR3 sequence is 15 residues long. With 6 bases clipped from V and 3 bases from J, the junction kept 7 bases outside the gene matches. CDR3 sequence (DNA): TGTGCCAGCAGAAAGACCGGGACTAGCTACAATGAGCAGTTCTTC. This codes for CASRKTGTSYNEQFF.

The sample holds many counts of this clonotype. The chain recombines TRBV12-3 or TRBV12-4 with TRBJ2-1; D gene uncertain. V was shortened by 6 bases and J by 10 bases, with 13 bases between the two germline ends. There are 12 residues in the CDR3. The CDR3, as DNA: TGTGCCAGCAGCGAAACTCCGGACGAGCAGTTCTTC. It specifies CASSETPDEQFF.

The chain recombines TRBV14 with TRBJ2-7; 9 nucleotides agree with TRBD1. The CDR3 spans 23 residues. The V segment lost 2 bases and the J segment 0 bases; nucleotides outside the gene matches: 26. CDR1 is SGHDN and CDR2 is FVKESK in the germline V gene. The CDR3 coding sequence is TGTGCCAGCAGCCAAATAATTATAACCCGAGTCACAGGGGGCCCCACAATCTCCTACGAGCAGTACTTC. Encoded protein: CASSQIIITRVTGGPTISYEQYF. Full variable domain (outside the CDR3, taken from reference TRBV14 and TRBJ2-7): EAGVTQFPSHSVIEKGQTVTLRCDPISGHDNLYWYRRVMGKEIKFLLHFVKESKQDESGMPNNRFLAERTGGTYSTLKVQPAELEDSGVYFCASSQIIITRVTGGPTISYEQYFGPGTRLTVT.

This sequence joins TRBV6-4 and TRBJ1-1, with a weak D call TRBD1 (5 bases). The CDR3 extends over 13 amino acids. Trimming removed 2 bases at V and 2 bases at J, with 6 bases between. From germline, CDR1 is MRHNA and CDR2 SNTAGT. CDR3 residues: CASSDRDNTEAFF. The CDR3 nucleotides read TGTGCCAGCAGTGACCGGGACAACACTGAAGCTTTCTTT.

This clonotype was seen many times. The chain combines TRBV12-3 or TRBV12-4 with TRBJ2-1, with TRBD1 as a possible D gene (6 bases). This CDR3 has 13 amino acids. V was trimmed by 2 bases and J by 8 bases, leaving 10 bases between them. The DNA for the CDR3 is TGTGCCAGCAGTTTACCAGGGGTGGATGAGCAGTTCTTC. Translating gives CASSLPGVDEQFF.

This clonotype was picked up many times. J is TRBJ2-5 and V is TRBV7-9; 7 bases are a match to TRBD2. The J segment lost 6 bases and the V segment lost 8 bases, leaving 12 bases of the junction unmatched. Germline CDR1 and CDR2: SEHNR and FQNEAQ (reference sequence). CDR3 length: 14 amino acids. CDR3: CASGGWREPQTQYF. CDR3 in DNA: TGTGCCAGCGGGGGATGGCGGGAGCCGCAGACCCAGTACTTC.

This clonotype has ten or more counts. The CDR3 DNA reads TGCAGTATGAGGAGGGGCACAGATACGCAGTATTTT. It codes for CSMRRGTDTQYF. The chain links TRBV20-1 to TRBJ2-3, with D possibly TRBD2 on 6 matching bases. V gave up 8 bases and J gave up 1 base, with 10 bases separating them. This CDR3 contains 12 residues. Germline V gene data show CDR1 as DFQATT and CDR2 as SNEGSKA (reference sequence).

This clonotype was detected many times. The chain is built from TRBV12-3 or TRBV12-4 and TRBJ2-3; 7 nucleotides align to TRBD2. V gave up 11 bases and J gave up 2 bases; unmatched junction bases: 22. There are 18 residues in the CDR3. The CDR3 here is CAFSPGLAAQWYTDTQYF. In nucleotides, the CDR3 is TGTGCCTTCAGCCCTGGTCTAGCGGCTCAGTGGTACACAGATACGCAGTATTTT.

This clonotype was observed at least ten times. The V and J genes are TRBV7-2 and TRBJ1-6; D call uncertain. Germline CDR1 and CDR2: SGHTA and FQGNSA. V was clipped by 3 bases and J by 2 bases, with 8 bases between them. The CDR3 consists of 15 residues. CDR3 in amino acids: CASSFTGTYNSPLHF. Written as DNA, the CDR3 is TGTGCCAGCAGCTTTACCGGGACCTATAATTCACCCCTCCACTTT.

This clonotype was observed many times. The chain employs TRBV5-1 and TRBJ1-1; D might be TRBD1 (6 bases). CDR1 is SGHRS, CDR2 YFSETQ, per germline. This CDR3 comprises 17 residues. Trimming cost V 4 bases and J 4 bases, with 23 bases left between them. The CDR3 DNA is TGCGCCAGCAGCCTCCGGGTACAGGGACATTGGGGCACTGAAGCTTTCTTT. It yields the protein CASSLRVQGHWGTEAFF.

This clonotype was detected only a few times. The rearrangement links TRBV10-3 to TRBJ1-4, with D possibly being TRBD1 (5 bases). The germline V gene encodes CDR1 ENHRY and CDR2 SYGVKD. Trimming left V 8 bases short and J 7 bases short, with 20 bases between. The CDR3 runs 15 residues. In DNA, the CDR3 is TGTGCCATCCGAGCCGCAGGGTCCACAGGTGAAAAACTGTTTTTT. Translated: CAIRAAGSTGEKLFF.

Many counts were recorded for this clonotype. The V and J genes are TRBV15 and TRBJ2-5; D is ambiguous. V lost 4 bases to trimming and J lost 4 bases, with 10 bases between them. The germline CDR1 and CDR2 sequences are LNHNV and YYDKDF (reference sequence). The CDR3 is 13 amino acids. The CDR3 spells CATSTRVVETQYF. The CDR3 nucleotides read TGTGCCACCAGCACCCGTGTTGTAGAGACCCAGTACTTC.

This clonotype was seen at least ten times. The V gene is TRBV7-9, the J gene TRBJ1-2, with TRBD1 matching 10 bases. Germline lookup yields CDR1 SEHNR and CDR2 FQNEAQ (reference sequence). The CDR3 sequence is 16 residues long. J was trimmed by 5 bases and V by 3 bases; bases with no gene match: 9. The CDR3 loop reads CASSFWGTGVSYGYTF. In nucleotides, the CDR3 is TGTGCCAGCAGCTTCTGGGGGACAGGGGTTTCGTATGGCTACACCTTC.

The chain links TRBV9 to TRBJ2-3; no clear D. The CDR3 loop spans 14 amino acids. Deletions cut 0 bases from V and 0 bases from J, with 5 bases between. Germline assignment: CDR1 SGDLS and CDR2 YYNGEE. CDR3 coding DNA: TGTGCCAGCAGCGTAGACGACAGCACAGATACGCAGTATTTT. This codes for CASSVDDSTDTQYF.

Many counts were recorded for this clonotype. The rearrangement joins TRBV6-5 to TRBJ2-7; 10 bases are a match to TRBD2. J lost 3 bases, V lost 2 bases, and 4 bases had no gene match. In germline, CDR1 is MNHEY, CDR2 SVGAGI. This CDR3 has 15 amino acids. The CDR3 reads CASSYGGLADYEQYF. Written as DNA, the CDR3 is TGTGCCAGCAGTTACGGAGGACTAGCGGACTACGAGCAGTACTTC.

This clonotype was counted at least ten times. The genes are TRBV4-1 and TRBJ2-3; the D gene is possibly TRBD2 (6 bases). V gave up 2 bases and J gave up 3 bases, with 15 bases separating them. The germline V gene encodes CDR1 MGHRA and CDR2 YSYEKL. There are 16 residues in the CDR3. The CDR3 sequence is CASSQLRGVRTDTQYF. The CDR3 DNA sequence: TGCGCCAGCAGCCAATTGCGGGGAGTGAGGACAGATACGCAGTATTTT.

There are a few counts of this clonotype. The chain combines TRBV7-9 with TRBJ2-7; 9 bases map to TRBD1. Germline CDR1 SEHNR, CDR2 FQNEAQ (reference sequence). V shed 7 bases and J 1 base; nucleotides not matched to a gene: 5. The CDR3 totals 14 residues. The CDR3 region has the DNA TGTGCCAGCAACCTAGGACAGGGGTCCTACGAGCAGTACTTC. Amino acids: CASNLGQGSYEQYF.

This clonotype was recorded many times. The rearrangement uses TRBV6-1 and TRBJ2-1, with a possible D match to TRBD2 (6 bases). The V and J ends lost 4 bases and 6 bases respectively, with 19 bases between them. This CDR3 has 16 residues. CDR1 and CDR2 from the germline V gene are MNHNS and SASEGT. CDR3 bases: TGTGCCAGCAGTGCCGAGACTAGATTCGGCCGCAATGAGCAGTTCTTC. This gives the protein CASSAETRFGRNEQFF.

This clonotype was found many times. CDR3 sequence: CASSRSGRRETQYF. The CDR3, as DNA: TGTGCCAGCAGCCGTAGCGGGAGACGGGAGACCCAGTACTTC. The rearrangement links TRBV7-2 to TRBJ2-5; 9 nucleotides align to TRBD2. The V gene end was trimmed by 5 bases and the J gene end by 5 bases; junction bases not matched to a gene: 6. Germline values: CDR1 SGHTA, CDR2 FQGNSA. The CDR3 has 14 residues.

In this sample, this clonotype turned up many times. The J gene is TRBJ2-7, the V gene TRBV10-3; 9 nucleotides align to TRBD1. V dropped 5 bases and J dropped 1; count of bases not matched to a gene: 3. Germline V gene sequence: CDR1 ENHRY, CDR2 SYGVKD. The CDR3 runs 14 residues. CDR3 nucleotides: TGTGCCATCAGTCCGGGACAGGGTTCCTACGAGCAGTACTTC. Amino acid sequence: CAISPGQGSYEQYF.

This clonotype was seen ten or more times. The chain uses TRBV6-1 and TRBJ1-6, with D possibly matching TRBD1 (6 bases). From germline, CDR1 is MNHNS and CDR2 SASEGT. Trimming cost V 7 bases and J 6 bases, with 13 bases left between them. The CDR3 is 14 amino acids. The DNA of the CDR3 is TGTGCCAGCATGAGAAAGGGGGGTAATTCACCCCTCCACTTT. Translation gives CASMRKGGNSPLHF.

The chain employs TRBV5-1 and TRBJ1-1, with a tentative D call TRBD1 (5 bases). This CDR3 is 18 amino acids long. V shed 4 bases and J shed 6 bases, with 28 bases lying between them. Germline V gives CDR1 SGHRS, CDR2 YFSETQ. CDR3: CASSPRGRQGSKEAEAFF. The CDR3 DNA is TGCGCCAGCAGCCCGCGGGGAAGGCAGGGATCCAAGGAGGCTGAAGCTTTCTTT.

V usage is TRBV19 and J usage is TRBJ2-1; the match to TRBD2 covers 13 bases. The ends lost 4 bases at V and 8 bases at J; junction bases unmatched: 8. Germline V gene sequence: CDR1 LNHDA, CDR2 SQIVND (reference sequence). The CDR3 runs 16 residues. CDR3 amino acids: CASSTPWTSGSDEQFF. In DNA, the CDR3 is TGTGCCAGTAGTACCCCTTGGACTAGCGGGAGCGATGAGCAGTTCTTC.

The chain is built from TRBV4-3 and TRBJ2-3; perhaps D is TRBD1 or TRBD2 (5 bases each). In germline, CDR1 is LGHNA, CDR2 YSLEER. CDR3 length: 15 amino acids. V was shortened by 0 bases and J by 5 bases, with 12 bases between the two germline ends. DNA for the CDR3: TGCGCCAGCAGCCAAGAAGGCAGGGCGGGAGATACGCAGTATTTT. The encoded protein is CASSQEGRAGDTQYF.

This clonotype was seen many times. This chain connects TRBV12-3 or TRBV12-4 to TRBJ2-1; 8 bases map to TRBD1. Germline trimming cut 2 bases from V and 4 bases from J; bases unmatched to any gene: 4. The CDR3 totals 15 residues. The CDR3 DNA sequence: TGTGCCAGCAGTTTAAGGGACAGGAGATACAATGAGCAGTTCTTC. This gives the protein CASSLRDRRYNEQFF.

This clonotype was counted at least ten times. This rearrangement joins TRBV5-1 to TRBJ2-2; D remains ambiguous. Trimming took off 1 base at V and 5 bases at J, with 9 bases between the two ends. This CDR3 spans 14 amino acids. CDR1 SGHRS and CDR2 YFSETQ come from the germline V gene. The chain's CDR3 is CASSLRTGTGELFF. Here the CDR3 DNA reads TGCGCCAGCAGCTTGAGGACCGGGACCGGGGAGCTGTTTTTT.

This clonotype has a count of ten or more. The CDR3 here is CASSEDRGGQPQHF. Here the CDR3 DNA reads TGTGCCAGCAGCGAGGACAGGGGTGGACAGCCCCAGCATTTT. The chain carries TRBV7-9 and TRBJ1-5, with 9 bases lining up with TRBD1. V lost 5 bases to trimming and J lost 7 bases; unmatched junction nucleotides: 6. Germline CDR1 SEHNR, CDR2 FQNEAQ (reference sequence). The CDR3 loop spans 14 amino acids.

In its sample, this clonotype was seen many times. One end of the junction is discordant with germline, which a read error may explain. The chain is built from TRBV7-9 and TRBJ1-6, with TRBD1 matching 8 bases. Germline V CDR1 and CDR2: SEHNR, FQNEAQ (reference sequence). This CDR3 contains 15 residues. In nucleotides, the CDR3 is TGTGCCAGCAGCAGATGGACAGGGCATAACTCACCCCTCCACTTT. Translation gives CASSRWTGHNSPLHF. Supplemented by reference TRBV7-9 and TRBJ1-6, the full variable domain reads DTGVSQNPRHKITKRGQNVTFRCDPISEHNRLYWYRQTLGQGPEFLTYFQNEAQLEKSRLLSDRFSAERPKGSFSTLEIQRTEQGDSAMYLCASSRWTGHNSPLHFGNGTRLTVT.